This T cell receptor (beta chain) is drawn from a study of T cells in Graves' hyperthyroidism and ophthalmopathy. TCR beta CDR3 regions were amplified from RNA. RT-PCR in the first round (using the HTBI primer set) targeted the TCR CDR3. TCRdb re-derived calls from the multiplex PCR reads in MiXCR, one entry per CDR3 protein. The table records 800,000 or so distinct CDR3 sequences, 35% to 45% of them present only once. Sequencing was performed on blood. The TCR comes from a man between 18 and 35 years old with Graves' hyperthyroidism.

Written as DNA, the CDR3 is TGTGCCAGCAGTGAGGTCGGACAGAATCTTCAGCCCCAGCATTTT. Residues: CASSEVGQNLQPQHF. The rearrangement links TRBV2 to TRBJ1-5; D is possibly TRBD1 (6 bases). V shed 3 bases and J shed 6 bases, with 15 bases lying between them. This CDR3 contains 15 residues. Germline V gene lookup returns CDR1 SNHLY and CDR2 FYNNEI. Using reference TRBV2 and TRBJ1-5 for the parts outside the CDR3, the full variable domain is EPEVTQTPSHQVTQMGQEVILRCVPISNHLYFYWYRQILGQKVEFLVSFYNNEISEKSEIFDDQFSVERPDGSNFTLKIRSTKLEDSAMYFCASSEVGQNLQPQHFGDGTRLSIL.